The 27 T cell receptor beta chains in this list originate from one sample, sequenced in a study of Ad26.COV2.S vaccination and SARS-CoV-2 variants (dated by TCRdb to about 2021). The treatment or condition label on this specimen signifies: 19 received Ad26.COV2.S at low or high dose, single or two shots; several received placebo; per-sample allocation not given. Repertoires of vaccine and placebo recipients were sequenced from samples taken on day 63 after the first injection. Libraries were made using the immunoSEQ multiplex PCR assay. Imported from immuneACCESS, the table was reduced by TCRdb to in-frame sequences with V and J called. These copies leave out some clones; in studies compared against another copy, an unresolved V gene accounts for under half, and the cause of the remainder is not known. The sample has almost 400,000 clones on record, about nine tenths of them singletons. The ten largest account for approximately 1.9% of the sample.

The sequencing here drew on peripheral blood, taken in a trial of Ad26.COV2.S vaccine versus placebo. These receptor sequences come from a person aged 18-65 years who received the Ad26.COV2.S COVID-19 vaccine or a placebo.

The CDR3 DNA reads as TGTGCCAGCAGCTACAGTGACAGGGAACAACAGCCCCAGCATTTT. Protein sequence: CASSYSDREQQPQHF. This sequence joins TRBV7-6 and TRBJ1-5, with 7 positions matching TRBD1. CDR1 is SGHVS, CDR2 FNYEAQ, per germline. The CDR3 is 15 amino acids. V was pared by 4 bases and J by 7 bases, with 10 bases of the junction left unmatched.

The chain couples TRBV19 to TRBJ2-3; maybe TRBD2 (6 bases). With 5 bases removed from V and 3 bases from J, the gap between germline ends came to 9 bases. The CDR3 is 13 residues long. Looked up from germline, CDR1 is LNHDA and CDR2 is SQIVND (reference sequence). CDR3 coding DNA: TGTGCCAGTAGTGTTAGCGGTACAGATACGCAGTATTTT. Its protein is CASSVSGTDTQYF.

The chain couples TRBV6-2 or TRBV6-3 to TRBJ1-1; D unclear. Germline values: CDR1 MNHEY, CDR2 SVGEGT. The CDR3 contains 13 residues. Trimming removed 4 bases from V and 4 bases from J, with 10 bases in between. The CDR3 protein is CASSFSEGTEAFF. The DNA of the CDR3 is TGTGCCAGCAGTTTTTCGGAGGGCACTGAAGCTTTCTTT.

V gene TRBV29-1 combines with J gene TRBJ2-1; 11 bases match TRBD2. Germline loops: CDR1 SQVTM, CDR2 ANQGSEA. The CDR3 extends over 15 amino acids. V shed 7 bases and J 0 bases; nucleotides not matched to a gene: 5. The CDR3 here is CSGRLAGSSYNEQFF. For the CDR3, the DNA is TGCAGCGGAAGACTAGCGGGAAGCTCCTACAATGAGCAGTTCTTC.

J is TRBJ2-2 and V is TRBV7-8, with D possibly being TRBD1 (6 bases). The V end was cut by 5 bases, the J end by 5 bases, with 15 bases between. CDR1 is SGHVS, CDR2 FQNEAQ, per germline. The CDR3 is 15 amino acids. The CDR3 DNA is TGTGCCAGCAGCCTGGACAGCCACCGAACCGGGGAGCTGTTTTTT. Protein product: CASSLDSHRTGELFF.

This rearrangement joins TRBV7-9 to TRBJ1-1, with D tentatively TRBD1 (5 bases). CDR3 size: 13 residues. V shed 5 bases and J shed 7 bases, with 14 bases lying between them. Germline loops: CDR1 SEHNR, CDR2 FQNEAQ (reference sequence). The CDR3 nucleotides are TGTGCCAGCAGCCTACGCGACAGCCGTGAAGCTTTCTTT. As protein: CASSLRDSREAFF.

CDR3 amino acids: CASSDYPGLAGTDTQYF. CDR3 in DNA: TGTGCCAGCAGCGACTATCCGGGACTAGCGGGCACAGATACGCAGTATTTT. This chain connects TRBV7-9 to TRBJ2-3, with TRBD2 matching 11 bases. The V gene end was trimmed by 5 bases and the J gene end by 1 base; junction bases not matched to a gene: 8. CDR1 SEHNR and CDR2 FQNEAQ come from the germline V gene (reference sequence). The CDR3 sequence is 17 residues long.

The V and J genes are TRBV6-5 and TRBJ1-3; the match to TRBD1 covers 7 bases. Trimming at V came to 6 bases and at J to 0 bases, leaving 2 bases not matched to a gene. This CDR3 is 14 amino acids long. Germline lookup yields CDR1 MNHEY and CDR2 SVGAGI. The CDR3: CASSRGISGNTIYF. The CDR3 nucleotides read TGTGCCAGCAGCAGGGGGATCTCTGGAAACACCATATATTTT.

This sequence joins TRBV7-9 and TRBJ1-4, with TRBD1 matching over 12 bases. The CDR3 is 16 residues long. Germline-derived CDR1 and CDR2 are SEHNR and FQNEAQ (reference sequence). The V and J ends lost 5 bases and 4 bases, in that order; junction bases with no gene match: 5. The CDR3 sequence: CASSGRDRGLNEKLFF. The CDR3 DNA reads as TGTGCCAGCAGCGGCCGGGACAGGGGGCTTAATGAAAAACTGTTTTTT.

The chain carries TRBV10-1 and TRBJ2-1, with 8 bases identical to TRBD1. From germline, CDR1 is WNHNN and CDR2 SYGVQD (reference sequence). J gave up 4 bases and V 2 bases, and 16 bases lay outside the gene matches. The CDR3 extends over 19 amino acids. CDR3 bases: TGCGCCAGCAGTGAGCCCAAGGACAGGGCCCCACCGTTTTACAATGAGCAGTTCTTC. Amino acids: CASSEPKDRAPPFYNEQFF.

The CDR3 DNA reads as TGTGCCAGCAGCTTGAGGTTCCCGGGACAGGGGATCGAGCAGTACTTC. This translates into CASSLRFPGQGIEQYF. The chain is built from TRBV5-6 and TRBJ2-7, with 10 bases identical to TRBD1. The CDR3 length is 16 residues. V was clipped by 1 base and J by 6 bases; unmatched bases: 10. Germline V gives CDR1 SGHDT, CDR2 YYEEEE.

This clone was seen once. CDR3 nucleotides: TGTGCCAGCAGTTTAACGTCGGGAACCTACAATGAGCAGTTCTTC. Residues: CASSLTSGTYNEQFF. V and J are TRBV6-2 or TRBV6-3 and TRBJ2-1; D perhaps matches TRBD2 (5 bases). The CDR3 extends over 15 amino acids. Germline assignment: CDR1 MNHEY and CDR2 SVGEGT. Trimming cost V 4 bases and J 2 bases, with 12 bases left between them.

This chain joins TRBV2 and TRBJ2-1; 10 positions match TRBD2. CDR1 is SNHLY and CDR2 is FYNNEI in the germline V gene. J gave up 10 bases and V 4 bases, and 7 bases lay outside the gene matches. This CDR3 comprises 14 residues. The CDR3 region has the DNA TGTGCCAGCAGTGCGGGTCTAGCGGGAGTCGAGCAGTTCTTC. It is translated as CASSAGLAGVEQFF. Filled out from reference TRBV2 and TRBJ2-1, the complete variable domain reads EPEVTQTPSHQVTQMGQEVILRCVPISNHLYFYWYRQILGQKVEFLVSFYNNEISEKSEIFDDQFSVERPDGSNFTLKIRSTKLEDSAMYFCASSAGLAGVEQFFGPGTRLTVL.

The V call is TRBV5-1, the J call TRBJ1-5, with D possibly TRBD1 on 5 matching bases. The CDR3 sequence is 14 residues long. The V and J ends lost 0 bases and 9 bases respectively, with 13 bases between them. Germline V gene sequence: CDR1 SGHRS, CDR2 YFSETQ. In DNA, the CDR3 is TGCGCCAGCAGCTTGGAGGGGCGTTCGATGCCCCAGCATTTT. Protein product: CASSLEGRSMPQHF.

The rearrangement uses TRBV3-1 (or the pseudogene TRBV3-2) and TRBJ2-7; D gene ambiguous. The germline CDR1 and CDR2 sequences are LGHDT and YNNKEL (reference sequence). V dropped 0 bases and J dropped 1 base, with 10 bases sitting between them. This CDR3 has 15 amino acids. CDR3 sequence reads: CASSQDSFRSYEQYF. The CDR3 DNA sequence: TGTGCCAGCAGCCAAGATTCTTTTAGGTCCTACGAGCAGTACTTC.

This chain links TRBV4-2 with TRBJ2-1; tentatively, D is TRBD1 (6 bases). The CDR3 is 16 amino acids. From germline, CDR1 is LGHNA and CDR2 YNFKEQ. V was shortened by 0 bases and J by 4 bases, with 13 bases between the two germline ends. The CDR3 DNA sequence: TGTGCCAGCAGCCAAGAGGGACAAGCGGATTACAATGAGCAGTTCTTC. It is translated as CASSQEGQADYNEQFF.

The CDR3 DNA follows: TGTGCCAGCAGTTACGAAAGGGACAGGGCCAATGAAAAACTGTTTTTT. It encodes CASSYERDRANEKLFF. V usage is TRBV6-5 and J usage is TRBJ1-4; 9 bases align to TRBD1. Germline assignment: CDR1 MNHEY and CDR2 SVGAGI. This CDR3 comprises 16 residues. The V segment lost 2 bases and the J segment 5 bases; nucleotides outside the gene matches: 6.

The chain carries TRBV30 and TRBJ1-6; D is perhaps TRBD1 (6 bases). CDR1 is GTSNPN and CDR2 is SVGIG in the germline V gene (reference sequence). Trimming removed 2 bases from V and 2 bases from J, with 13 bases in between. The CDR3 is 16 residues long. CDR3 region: CAWSRTGSPYNSPLHF. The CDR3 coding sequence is TGTGCCTGGAGTCGAACAGGGAGTCCCTATAATTCACCCCTCCACTTT.

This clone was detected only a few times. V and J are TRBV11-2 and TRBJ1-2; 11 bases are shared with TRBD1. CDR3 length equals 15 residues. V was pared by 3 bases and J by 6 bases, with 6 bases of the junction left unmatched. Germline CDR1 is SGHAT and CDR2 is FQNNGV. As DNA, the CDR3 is TGTGCCAGCAGCTTTGGGACAGGGGGGCCTCATGGCTACACCTTC. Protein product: CASSFGTGGPHGYTF.

The DNA of the CDR3 is TGCGCCAGCAGCCAACGGACTAGCGGGTGGATTACGCAAGAGACCCAGTACTTC. This codes for CASSQRTSGWITQETQYF. The rearrangement joins TRBV4-1 to TRBJ2-5; 11 bases line up with TRBD2. The CDR3 length is 18 residues. CDR1 is MGHRA and CDR2 is YSYEKL in the germline V gene. J gave up 2 bases and V 2 bases, and 10 bases lay outside the gene matches.

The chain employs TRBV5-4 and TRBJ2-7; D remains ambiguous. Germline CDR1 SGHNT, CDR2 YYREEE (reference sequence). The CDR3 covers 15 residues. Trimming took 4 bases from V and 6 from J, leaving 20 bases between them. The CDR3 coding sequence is TGTGCCAGCAGCCCTTGGGGTTCTAGTCGCAGCGAGCAGTACTTC. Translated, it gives CASSPWGSSRSEQYF. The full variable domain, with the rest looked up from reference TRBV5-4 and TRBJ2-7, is ETGVTQSPTHLIKTRGQQVTLRCSSQSGHNTVSWYQQALGQGPQFIFQYYREEENGRGNFPPRFSGLQFPNYSSELNVNALELDDSALYLCASSPWGSSRSEQYFGPGTRLTVT.

The CDR3: CASSRGRDYGYTF. The DNA for the CDR3 is TGTGCCAGCAGTCGGGGGCGGGACTATGGCTACACCTTC. The chain carries TRBV28 and TRBJ1-2; maybe TRBD1 (6 bases). Germline V lookup: CDR1 MDHEN, CDR2 SYDVKM. The CDR3 totals 13 residues. Trimming took 5 bases from V and 3 from J, leaving 10 bases between them.

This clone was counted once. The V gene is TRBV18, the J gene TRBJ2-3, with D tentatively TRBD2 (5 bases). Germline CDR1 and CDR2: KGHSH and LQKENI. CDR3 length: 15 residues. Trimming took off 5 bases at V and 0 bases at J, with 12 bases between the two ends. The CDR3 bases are TGTGCCAGCTCATCAGTGGCGGGCAGCACAGATACGCAGTATTTT. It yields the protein CASSSVAGSTDTQYF.

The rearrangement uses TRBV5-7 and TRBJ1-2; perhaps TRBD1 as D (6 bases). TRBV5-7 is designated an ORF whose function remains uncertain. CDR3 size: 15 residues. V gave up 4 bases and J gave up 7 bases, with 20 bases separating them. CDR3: CASSPSGGGVPGYTF. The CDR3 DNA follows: TGTGCCAGCAGCCCCTCGGGTGGGGGCGTACCTGGCTACACCTTC.

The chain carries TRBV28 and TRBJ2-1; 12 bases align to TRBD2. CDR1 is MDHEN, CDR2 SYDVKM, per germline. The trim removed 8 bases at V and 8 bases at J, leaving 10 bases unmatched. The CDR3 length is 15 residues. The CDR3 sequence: CASSGTSGLRDEQFF. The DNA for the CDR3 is TGTGCCAGCTCAGGGACTAGCGGGCTTCGGGATGAGCAGTTCTTC.

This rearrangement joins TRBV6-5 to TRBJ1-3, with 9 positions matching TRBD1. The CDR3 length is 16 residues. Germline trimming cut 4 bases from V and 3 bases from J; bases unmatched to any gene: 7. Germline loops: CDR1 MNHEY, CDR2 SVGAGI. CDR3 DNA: TGTGCCAGCAGTTTCGGGACAGGGCAAGGTGGAAACACCATATATTTT. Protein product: CASSFGTGQGGNTIYF.

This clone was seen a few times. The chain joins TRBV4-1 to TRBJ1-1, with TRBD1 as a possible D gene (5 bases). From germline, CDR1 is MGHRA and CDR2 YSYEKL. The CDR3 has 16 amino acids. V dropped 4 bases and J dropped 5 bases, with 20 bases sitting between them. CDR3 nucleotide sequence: TGCGCCAGCAGCCCAATCCGCGGGCAGGGATGGACTGAAGCTTTCTTT. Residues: CASSPIRGQGWTEAFF.